A single sample gave rise to the 24 T cell receptor beta chains below, sequenced in a study of OX40 agonist ivuxolimab in advanced cancers. Data came from immunoSEQ multiplex PCR; TCRdb stores just in-frame clones and leaves some out. The data contain 65,000 to 70,000 clones, approximately 85% of them seen just once; the ten biggest clones take up less than 0.55%. The material sequenced was CD4+ or CD8+ T cells sorted from blood, taken in a trial of the OX40 agonist ivuxolimab. All receptors derive from an adult with an advanced solid tumor such as melanoma, head and neck, liver or kidney cancer.

This chain joins TRBV6-6 and TRBJ2-5; no clear D gene. The V gene's germline CDR1 is MNHNY and CDR2 SVGAGI (reference sequence). This CDR3 is 12 amino acids long. Trimming shortened V by 5 bases and J by 7 bases, and 11 bases separated the two germline ends. As DNA, the CDR3 is TGTGCCAGCAGTCCCCCAAGCCGGACCCAGTACTTC. As protein: CASSPPSRTQYF.

The chain couples TRBV19 to TRBJ2-3; unclear D gene. CDR3 length equals 13 residues. Trimming left V 3 bases short and J 2 bases short, with 6 bases between. CDR1 LNHDA and CDR2 SQIVND come from the germline V gene (reference sequence). The CDR3 here is CASSIQYTDTQYF. CDR3 bases: TGTGCCAGTAGTATCCAATACACAGATACGCAGTATTTT. Full variable domain (rest looked up from reference TRBV19 and TRBJ2-3): DGGITQSPKYLFRKEGQNVTLSCEQNLNHDAMYWYRQDPGQGLRLIYYSQIVNDFQKGDIAEGYSVSREKKESFPLTVTSAQKNPTAFYLCASSIQYTDTQYFGPGTRLTVL.

A few counts support this clone. This chain joins TRBV5-6 and TRBJ1-1; D uncertain. The germline V gene encodes CDR1 SGHDT and CDR2 YYEEEE. CDR3 length: 14 residues. V shed 1 base and J shed 0 bases, with 7 bases lying between them. This CDR3 is CASSLYTMNTEAFF. The CDR3 DNA reads TGTGCCAGCAGCTTGTACACCATGAACACTGAAGCTTTCTTT.

This chain joins TRBV11-2 and TRBJ1-2; no firm D call. From germline, CDR1 is SGHAT and CDR2 FQNNGV. The CDR3 length is 11 residues. Trimming left V 1 base short and J 5 bases short, with 2 bases between. CDR3 residues: CASSLGYGYTF. CDR3 sequence (DNA): TGTGCCAGCAGCTTAGGTTATGGCTACACCTTC.

The gene calls are TRBV5-1 and TRBJ1-1; the D gene is possibly TRBD1 (5 bases). CDR1 and CDR2 from the germline V gene are SGHRS and YFSETQ. V was cut by 2 bases and J by 4 bases, with 12 bases left in between. CDR3 length: 14 residues. CDR3 residues: CASSFRGGTTEAFF. In DNA form, the CDR3 reads TGCGCCAGCAGCTTCCGAGGCGGGACCACTGAAGCTTTCTTT.

The chain links TRBV6-6 to TRBJ2-1, with 11 bases fitting TRBD2. With V trimmed by 6 bases and J by 3 bases, 4 bases remained unmatched. This CDR3 region has 15 residues. Per germline, CDR1 MNHNY and CDR2 SVGAGI (reference sequence). The CDR3 sequence: CASSPSGRSYNEQFF. CDR3 bases: TGTGCCAGCAGCCCTAGCGGGAGGAGCTACAATGAGCAGTTCTTC.

This clone was found once. The chain combines TRBV11-2 with TRBJ1-1; D ambiguous. Trimming stripped 2 bases from V and 0 bases from J, with 4 bases between. Germline values: CDR1 SGHAT, CDR2 FQNNGV. This CDR3 contains 13 residues. The CDR3 DNA reads as TGTGCCAGCAGCTTAAACTTGAACACTGAAGCTTTCTTT. Protein: CASSLNLNTEAFF.

The chain combines TRBV2 with TRBJ1-2; D remains ambiguous. V dropped 7 bases and J dropped 3 bases, with 12 bases sitting between them. The germline gives CDR1 SNHLY, CDR2 FYNNEI. The CDR3 totals 13 residues. CDR3 nucleotide sequence: TGTGCCAGCAAGATAGGATCGGACTATGGCTACACCTTC. Translated, it gives CASKIGSDYGYTF.

V and J are TRBV2 and TRBJ1-5; tentatively, D is TRBD1 (6 bases). V lost 7 bases and J 6 bases, leaving 16 bases between the germline ends. CDR1 and CDR2 (germline): SNHLY, FYNNEI. The CDR3 totals 14 residues. In DNA form, the CDR3 reads TGTGCCAGCATGACCGTGGGGGGCGGTCAGCCCCAGCATTTT. Translated: CASMTVGGGQPQHF.

The rearrangement uses TRBV7-2 and TRBJ1-5; D is possibly TRBD1 (6 bases). V shed 1 base and J shed 6 bases, with 13 bases lying between them. The CDR3 loop spans 15 amino acids. Per germline, CDR1 SGHTA and CDR2 FQGNSA. This chain's CDR3 is CASSLGRGGGQPQHF. CDR3 nucleotides: TGTGCCAGCAGCTTAGGGAGAGGGGGGGGTCAGCCCCAGCATTTT.

The V and J genes are TRBV5-1 and TRBJ2-5; D may correspond to TRBD1 or TRBD2 (5 bases each). This CDR3 has 12 amino acids. V gave up 7 bases and J gave up 3 bases, with 10 bases separating them. CDR1 and CDR2 from the germline V gene are SGHRS and YFSETQ. The CDR3, as DNA: TGCGCCAGCGGGACCCAAAAAGAGACCCAGTACTTC. This encodes CASGTQKETQYF.

The chain links TRBV7-2 to TRBJ1-1, with D unclear. Trimming took 8 bases from V and 0 from J, leaving 4 bases between them. CDR3 length equals 11 residues. The germline CDR1 and CDR2 sequences are SGHTA and FQGNSA. For the CDR3, the DNA is TGTGCCAGCCGTGTGAACACTGAAGCTTTCTTT. Translated: CASRVNTEAFF.

The V and J genes are TRBV11-1 and TRBJ1-6; D might be TRBD1 (5 bases). This CDR3 is built from 16 residues. Germline V CDR1 and CDR2: SGHAT, FQDESV (reference sequence). With 3 bases removed from V and 10 bases from J, the gap between germline ends came to 19 bases. CDR3 DNA: TGTGCCAGCAGCTTCGACCGGGGTGGGGCAGTCTCACCCCTCCACTTT. Encoded protein: CASSFDRGGAVSPLHF. Full variable domain (outside the CDR3, taken from reference TRBV11-1 and TRBJ1-6): EAEVAQSPRYKITEKSQAVAFWCDPISGHATLYWYRQILGQGPELLVQFQDESVVDDSQLPKDRFSAERLKGVDSTLKIQPAELGDSAMYLCASSFDRGGAVSPLHFGNGTRLTVT.

In its sample, this clone was seen once. The gene calls are TRBV19 and TRBJ2-2; D is ambiguous. Germline V CDR1 and CDR2: LNHDA, SQIVND (reference sequence). The V end was cut by 7 bases, the J end by 6 bases, with 18 bases between. This CDR3 has 15 amino acids. This chain's CDR3 is CASTERGPGAGELFF. The CDR3 DNA follows: TGTGCCAGTACCGAAAGAGGACCCGGAGCCGGGGAGCTGTTTTTT.

This chain links TRBV28 with TRBJ1-2; TRBD1 agrees at 7 bases. The CDR3 runs 17 residues. Germline CDR1 is MDHEN and CDR2 is SYDVKM. Trimming at V came to 1 base and at J to 6 bases, leaving 14 bases not matched to a gene. CDR3 coding DNA: TGTGCCAGCAGTTTATCATTTAACGGACAGGCACCACATGGCTACACCTTC. Its protein product is CASSLSFNGQAPHGYTF.

The CDR3 nucleotides are TGTGCCAGCAGCTTAGCTCCGTCAGGGAGCCTCGGATCTGGAAACACCATATATTTT. Residues: CASSLAPSGSLGSGNTIYF. The chain has TRBV11-2 and TRBJ1-3, with D perhaps matching TRBD1 (5 bases). This CDR3 is built from 19 residues. V shed 1 base and J shed 1 base, with 20 bases lying between them. Per germline, CDR1 SGHAT and CDR2 FQNNGV.

A single count supports this clone. This chain connects TRBV28 to TRBJ1-4, with 7 bases matching TRBD1. The CDR3 is 15 residues long. CDR1 and CDR2 from the germline V gene are MDHEN and SYDVKM. The V gene end was trimmed by 4 bases and the J gene end by 3 bases; junction bases not matched to a gene: 5. Here the CDR3 reads CASSSTGDPNEKLFF. For the CDR3, the DNA is TGTGCCAGCAGTTCTACAGGGGACCCTAATGAAAAACTGTTTTTT. Variable domain in full (rest from reference TRBV28 and TRBJ1-4): DVKVTQSSRYLVKRTGEKVFLECVQDMDHENMFWYRQDPGLGLRLIYFSYDVKMKEKGDIPEGYSVSREKKERFSLILESASTNQTSMYLCASSSTGDPNEKLFFGSGTQLSVL.

This clone was observed a single time. DNA of the CDR3: TGTGCCAGCTACCTTAGCCGGAGCTCCTACAATGAGCAGTTCTTC. Translated: CASYLSRSSYNEQFF. The rearrangement joins TRBV7-2 to TRBJ2-1; unclear D gene. Per germline, CDR1 SGHTA and CDR2 FQGNSA. V was shortened by 8 bases and J by 0 bases, with 14 bases between the two germline ends. This CDR3 has 15 residues.

This clone was counted between two and nine times. The chain links TRBV4-1 to TRBJ2-6; D remains unclear. This CDR3 spans 19 amino acids. Germline V gives CDR1 MGHRA, CDR2 YSYEKL. Trimming left V 1 base short and J 1 base short, with 17 bases between. CDR3 loop: CASSQVQYASVSGANVLTF. The CDR3 DNA sequence: TGCGCCAGCAGCCAAGTTCAGTATGCAAGCGTGTCTGGGGCCAACGTCCTGACTTTC.

The V and J genes are TRBV18 and TRBJ2-5, with a tentative D call TRBD1 (8 bases). The germline V and J ends were trimmed by 3 bases and 4 bases, with 15 bases remaining between them. Germline V lookup: CDR1 KGHSH, CDR2 LQKENI. The CDR3 covers 15 residues. The CDR3 sequence is CASSPGQGGGETQYF. CDR3 coding DNA: TGTGCCAGCTCACCCGGACAGGGAGGGGGAGAGACCCAGTACTTC.

The CDR3 spells CASSLVVRRGKDDNEKLFF. The CDR3 coding sequence is TGCGCCAGCAGCTTGGTGGTCCGTCGGGGGAAAGATGATAATGAAAAACTGTTTTTT. The rearrangement joins TRBV5-1 to TRBJ1-4; a possible D gene is TRBD1 (5 bases). Germline V CDR1 and CDR2: SGHRS, YFSETQ. V gave up 0 bases and J gave up 4 bases, with 22 bases separating them. This CDR3 spans 19 amino acids.

The chain joins TRBV15 to TRBJ2-1; the D call may be TRBD1 or TRBD2 (6 bases each). The CDR3 loop spans 14 amino acids. V was trimmed by 4 bases and J by 0 bases, leaving 7 bases between them. Germline V gene lookup returns CDR1 LNHNV and CDR2 YYDKDF (reference sequence). CDR3: CATSKGGSYNEQFF. In nucleotides, the CDR3 is TGTGCCACCAGCAAGGGGGGCTCCTACAATGAGCAGTTCTTC. The complete variable domain, with remaining parts taken from reference TRBV15 and TRBJ2-1, reads DAMVIQNPRYQVTQFGKPVTLSCSQTLNHNVMYWYQQKSSQAPKLLFHYYDKDFNNEADTPDNFQSRRPNTSFCFLDIRSPGLGDTAMYLCATSKGGSYNEQFFGPGTRLTVL.

V and J are TRBV7-7 and TRBJ2-5; D might be TRBD1 or TRBD2, each matching 5 bases. The CDR3 has 15 residues. Trimming removed 0 bases at V and 1 base at J, with 9 bases between. CDR1 SSHAT and CDR2 FNYEAQ come from the germline V gene (reference sequence). CDR3 region: CASSLAQGPQETQYF. DNA of the CDR3: TGTGCCAGCAGCTTAGCTCAGGGACCCCAAGAGACCCAGTACTTC. Based on the CDR3 plus reference TRBV7-7 and TRBJ2-5, the full variable domain is GAGVSQSPRYKVTKRGQDVTLRCDPISSHATLYWYQQALGQGPEFLTYFNYEAQPDKSGLPSDRFSAERPEGSISTLTIQRTEQRDSAMYRCASSLAQGPQETQYFGPGTRLLVL.

This chain uses TRBV6-1 with TRBJ1-2; D gene ambiguous. In germline, CDR1 is MNHNS, CDR2 SASEGT. CDR3 length: 12 amino acids. The V end was cut by 6 bases, the J end by 7 bases, with 12 bases between. The CDR3 bases are TGTGCCAGCAGGGTCGTGGAGCCTGGCTACACCTTC. Protein sequence: CASRVVEPGYTF.